Shown below are 27 T cell receptor beta chains from a single sample sequenced in a study of T cell repertoires in cytomegalovirus infection. Which antigens these TCRs recognize remains unknown. MiXCR was run by TCRdb on the reads, yielding one entry per CDR3 protein. The sample holds roughly 800,000 distinct CDR3 sequences, about 28% seen once. This specimen consisted of cultured CD8+ T cells from PBMCs, obtained from culture after CMV antigen stimulation. All receptors come from a human donor in good health (CMV status not recorded). Some clones in this sample may be carry-over from other donors' samples.

This clonotype has just a few counts. The rearrangement links TRBV7-9 to TRBJ2-1, with D possibly called TRBD1 or TRBD2 (6 bases each). This CDR3 contains 15 residues. The germline V gene has CDR1 SEHNR and CDR2 FQNEAQ (reference sequence). V shed 6 bases and J shed 3 bases, with 15 bases lying between them. The CDR3 DNA sequence: TGTGCCAGCAGTTCTGGGGGGCCGGGCTACAATGAGCAGTTCTTC. It translates to CASSSGGPGYNEQFF.

The sample holds a few counts of this clonotype. The chain links TRBV7-6 to TRBJ1-6, with D perhaps TRBD1 (5 bases). V was trimmed by 3 bases and J by 10 bases, leaving 13 bases between them. There are 14 residues in the CDR3. Germline V lookup: CDR1 SGHVS, CDR2 FNYEAQ. CDR3 DNA sequence: TGTGCCAGCAGCTTTGACAGCGGTGGCTCACCCCTCCACTTT. Translated, it gives CASSFDSGGSPLHF.

This clonotype was observed a few times. The chain employs TRBV7-2 and TRBJ2-1; the match to TRBD2 covers 7 bases. Germline-derived CDR1 and CDR2 are SGHTA and FQGNSA. With V trimmed by 4 bases and J by 0 bases, 3 bases remained unmatched. The CDR3 totals 15 residues. The CDR3 spells CASSSLAVSYNEQFF. For the CDR3, the DNA is TGTGCCAGCAGCTCTCTAGCGGTCTCCTACAATGAGCAGTTCTTC.

This clonotype was detected ten times or more. The chain has TRBV7-9 and TRBJ1-5; no definite D call. CDR3 length: 15 amino acids. The V and J ends lost 5 bases and 0 bases respectively, with 11 bases between them. The germline V gene has CDR1 SEHNR and CDR2 FQNEAQ (reference sequence). The CDR3 sequence is CASSQEGYSNQPQHF. The CDR3 DNA follows: TGTGCCAGCAGCCAGGAGGGTTATAGCAATCAGCCCCAGCATTTT.

The chain links TRBV5-1 to TRBJ1-4; D possibly corresponds to TRBD1 (6 bases). CDR1 SGHRS and CDR2 YFSETQ come from the germline V gene. The CDR3 has 16 residues. V was clipped by 0 bases and J by 7 bases, with 16 bases between them. The DNA for the CDR3 is TGCGCCAGCAGCTTGGCCGACGGGGGCGCGTTTGAAAAACTGTTTTTT. As protein: CASSLADGGAFEKLFF.

V is TRBV12-3 or TRBV12-4 and J is TRBJ1-3; D is perhaps TRBD1 (5 bases). The V and J ends lost 4 bases and 2 bases respectively, with 15 bases between them. There are 16 residues in the CDR3. Written as DNA, the CDR3 is TGTGCCAGCAGTTGGGGGTCGCCCGGACCTGGAAACACCATATATTTT. The encoded protein is CASSWGSPGPGNTIYF.

This clonotype showed up just a few times. The chain carries TRBV27 and TRBJ1-3, with D perhaps matching TRBD1 (5 bases). The CDR3 contains 15 residues. From germline, CDR1 is MNHEY and CDR2 SMNVEV (reference sequence). Trimming pared 0 bases from V and 4 bases from J, leaving 10 bases between. The CDR3 here is CASSLSAGPGNTIYF. The DNA of the CDR3 is TGTGCCAGCAGTTTATCAGCAGGGCCAGGAAACACCATATATTTT.

V is TRBV4-2 and J is TRBJ1-2; maybe TRBD1 (5 bases). Germline values: CDR1 LGHNA, CDR2 YNFKEQ. This CDR3 region has 14 residues. Between the trimmed V and J ends, which lost 4 bases and 8 bases, there was a span of 17 bases. The CDR3 DNA follows: TGTGCCAGCAGCCCGGGGTGGGGCGGAGAGGGCTACACCTTC. The encoded protein is CASSPGWGGEGYTF.

This clonotype was seen a handful of times. V and J are TRBV7-9 and TRBJ2-5, with D maybe TRBD2 (6 bases). Germline-derived CDR1 and CDR2 are SEHNR and FQNEAQ (reference sequence). CDR3 length: 15 residues. V was trimmed by 5 bases and J by 4 bases, leaving 17 bases between them. Written as DNA, the CDR3 is TGTGCCAGCAGCACCCCGGGACGCGGGGTAGAGACCCAGTACTTC. Encoded protein: CASSTPGRGVETQYF.

This clonotype was counted only a few times. The J gene is TRBJ1-2, the V gene TRBV6-5, with 10 nucleotides matching TRBD1. The CDR3 loop spans 17 amino acids. V lost 5 bases and J lost 2; bases outside the gene matches: 11. Per germline, CDR1 MNHEY and CDR2 SVGAGI. CDR3: CASSTSGTGAINYGYTF. The CDR3 DNA reads TGTGCCAGCAGTACCTCCGGGACAGGGGCTATCAACTATGGCTACACCTTC.

This clonotype was seen a handful of times. The CDR3: CAWGEILAANTEAFF. In nucleotides, the CDR3 is TGTGCTTGGGGGGAGATTTTAGCGGCGAACACTGAAGCTTTCTTT. V gene TRBV7-6 combines with J gene TRBJ1-1; possible D gene TRBD1, 5 bases. The CDR3 spans 15 residues. Germline V gene lookup returns CDR1 SGHVS and CDR2 FNYEAQ.

This clonotype was counted a few times. J is TRBJ1-1 and V is TRBV5-5, with 7 positions matching TRBD1. Trimming at V came to 5 bases and at J to 6 bases, leaving 13 bases not matched to a gene. Germline lookup yields CDR1 SGHKS and CDR2 YYEKEE (reference sequence). The CDR3 loop spans 15 amino acids. The CDR3 nucleotides are TGTGCCAGCAGACAACCCCCTACAGGGGTGGCTGAAGCTTTCTTT. Its protein is CASRQPPTGVAEAFF.

This clonotype appeared a few times. V gene TRBV27 combines with J gene TRBJ2-3; D uncertain. Germline CDR1 is MNHEY and CDR2 is SMNVEV (reference sequence). Trimming cost V 3 bases and J 6 bases, with 13 bases left between them. This CDR3 comprises 14 residues. CDR3 nucleotide sequence: TGTGCCAGCAGTTTTTTGGGGTGGAAGGATACGCAGTATTTT. Protein sequence: CASSFLGWKDTQYF.

This clonotype occurred a few times. The rearrangement uses TRBV2 and TRBJ2-1; D gene ambiguous. The V end lost 3 bases, the J end lost 8 bases, and 11 bases lay between the germline ends. The CDR3 covers 13 residues. In germline, CDR1 is SNHLY, CDR2 FYNNEI. The CDR3 DNA follows: TGTGCCAGCAGTGATGGACGGTCGGATGAGCAGTTCTTC. Translated, it gives CASSDGRSDEQFF.

The J gene is TRBJ1-1, the V gene TRBV29-1, with D unresolved. The CDR3 loop spans 15 amino acids. Between the trimmed V and J ends, which lost 1 base and 1 base, there was a span of 13 bases. Per germline, CDR1 SQVTM and CDR2 ANQGSEA. As DNA, the CDR3 is TGCAGCGTTGAAGGGCAGCAGACAAAGAACACTGAAGCTTTCTTT. This codes for CSVEGQQTKNTEAFF.

This clonotype occurred a few times. The chain couples TRBV27 to TRBJ1-4; perhaps TRBD1 as D (5 bases). CDR1 and CDR2 (germline): MNHEY, SMNVEV (reference sequence). The CDR3 length is 14 residues. V dropped 4 bases and J dropped 8 bases, with 14 bases sitting between them. The CDR3 loop reads CASSSPGGGEKLFF. Written as DNA, the CDR3 is TGTGCCAGCAGTTCCCCGGGGGGTGGCGAAAAACTGTTTTTT. The variable domain in full, with the rest retrieved from reference TRBV27 and TRBJ1-4, is EAQVTQNPRYLITVTGKKLTVTCSQNMNHEYMSWYRQDPGLGLRQIYYSMNVEVTDKGDVPEGYKVSRKEKRNFPLILESPSPNQTSLYFCASSSPGGGEKLFFGSGTQLSVL.

The chain is built from TRBV20-1 and TRBJ2-5; no clear D gene. Germline V gives CDR1 DFQATT, CDR2 SNEGSKA (reference sequence). The V and J ends lost 5 bases and 4 bases respectively, with 11 bases between them. This CDR3 is 12 amino acids long. In DNA form, the CDR3 reads TGCAGTGCTGAAGACGGGCGAGAGACCCAGTACTTC. Its translation: CSAEDGRETQYF.

The table lists this clonotype with a few counts. V is TRBV10-3 and J is TRBJ2-2, with D perhaps TRBD2 (6 bases). The CDR3 runs to 18 residues. From germline, CDR1 is ENHRY and CDR2 SYGVKD. The V gene lost 3 bases and the J gene lost 6 bases, with 23 bases spanning the gap. CDR3 in amino acids: CAISDPGGEKRGSGELFF. In DNA, the CDR3 is TGTGCCATCAGTGACCCTGGCGGGGAAAAGAGGGGCTCCGGGGAGCTGTTTTTT.

This clonotype showed up just once. This chain uses TRBV13 with TRBJ1-1; possibly TRBD1 for D (5 bases). Per the germline V gene, CDR1 is PRHDT and CDR2 is FYEKMQ (reference sequence). CDR3 length: 16 amino acids. The V and J ends lost 5 bases and 0 bases respectively, with 16 bases between them. CDR3 bases: TGTGCCAGCAGCGACGATTTCCTACAGGTGAACACTGAAGCTTTCTTT. This translates into CASSDDFLQVNTEAFF. Complete variable domain (other parts from reference TRBV13 and TRBJ1-1): AAGVIQSPRHLIKEKRETATLKCYPIPRHDTVYWYQQGPGQDPQFLISFYEKMQSDKGSIPDRFSAQQFSDYHSELNMSSLELGDSALYFCASSDDFLQVNTEAFFGQGTRLTVV.

The rearrangement links TRBV10-2 to TRBJ1-6; D might be TRBD1 (5 bases). Germline V CDR1 and CDR2: WSHSY, SAAADI. The length of the CDR3 is 13 residues. With 7 bases removed from V and 6 bases from J, the gap between germline ends came to 10 bases. CDR3: CASTAGSNSPLHF. The CDR3, as DNA: TGCGCCAGCACCGCAGGGTCTAATTCACCCCTCCACTTT.

V usage is TRBV6-5 and J usage is TRBJ2-1; 10 bases are shared with TRBD1. V lost 2 bases, J lost 3 bases, and 1 base stayed unmatched. Germline CDR1 and CDR2: MNHEY and SVGAGI. The CDR3 is 15 amino acids. Here the CDR3 reads CASSYRDRGYNEQFF. CDR3 DNA: TGTGCCAGCAGTTACAGGGACAGGGGCTACAATGAGCAGTTCTTC.

The chain combines TRBV14 with TRBJ1-2, with 8 bases that match TRBD1. CDR3 size: 16 residues. V lost 1 base to trimming and J lost 8 bases; unmatched junction nucleotides: 12. The V gene's germline CDR1 is SGHDN and CDR2 FVKESK. The CDR3 DNA follows: TGTGCCAGCAGCCAAGCGCGGACAGGGAAGAGTTACGGCTACACCTTC. This codes for CASSQARTGKSYGYTF.

Only a few counts were recorded for this clonotype. The chain joins TRBV10-3 to TRBJ1-2, with unresolved D. Germline CDR1 reads ENHRY; CDR2 reads SYGVKD. The CDR3 has 11 residues. The V end lost 6 bases, the J end lost 6 bases, and 8 bases lay between the germline ends. Here the CDR3 reads CAIRDRHGYTF. The CDR3 nucleotides read TGTGCCATCAGGGATCGCCATGGCTACACCTTC.

This chain uses TRBV6-5 with TRBJ1-1; D gene unclear. V was pared by 6 bases and J by 1 base, with 15 bases between. Germline V CDR1 and CDR2: MNHEY, SVGAGI. This CDR3 is built from 15 residues. The CDR3 here is CASSLSFPANTEAFF. The CDR3, as DNA: TGTGCCAGCAGCCTCTCCTTTCCCGCGAACACTGAAGCTTTCTTT.

CDR3 nucleotide sequence: TGTGCCAGCAGCCCCGACGGACCCACTGAAGCTTTCTTT. This codes for CASSPDGPTEAFF. V and J are TRBV7-6 and TRBJ1-1; no reliable D call. The CDR3 spans 13 residues. Trimming shortened V by 5 bases and J by 4 bases, and 11 bases separated the two germline ends. Germline CDR1 reads SGHVS; CDR2 reads FNYEAQ.

This clonotype was observed a few times. V is TRBV5-8 and J is TRBJ1-6; D gene uncertain. This CDR3 region has 15 residues. V lost 0 bases and J lost 0, with 4 bases in between. Germline CDR1 SGHTS, CDR2 YDEGEE. In DNA, the CDR3 is TGTGCCAGCAGCTTGGGACACTCCTATAATTCACCCCTCCACTTT. It specifies CASSLGHSYNSPLHF. The variable domain in full, completed from reference TRBV5-8 and TRBJ1-6, reads EAGVTQSPTHLIKTRGQQATLRCSPISGHTSVYWYQQALGLGLQFLLWYDEGEERNRGNFPPRFSGRQFPNYSSELNVNALELEDSALYLCASSLGHSYNSPLHFGNGTRLTVT.

This clonotype showed up just a few times. The V gene is TRBV7-8, the J gene TRBJ2-3; D might be TRBD1 (5 bases). Germline CDR1 is SGHVS and CDR2 is FQNEAQ. CDR3 length equals 15 residues. V gave up 1 base and J gave up 6 bases, with 14 bases separating them. As DNA, the CDR3 is TGTGCCAGCAGCTTAGGTCTCCGCCCAGGGGATACGCAGTATTTT. Amino acid sequence: CASSLGLRPGDTQYF.